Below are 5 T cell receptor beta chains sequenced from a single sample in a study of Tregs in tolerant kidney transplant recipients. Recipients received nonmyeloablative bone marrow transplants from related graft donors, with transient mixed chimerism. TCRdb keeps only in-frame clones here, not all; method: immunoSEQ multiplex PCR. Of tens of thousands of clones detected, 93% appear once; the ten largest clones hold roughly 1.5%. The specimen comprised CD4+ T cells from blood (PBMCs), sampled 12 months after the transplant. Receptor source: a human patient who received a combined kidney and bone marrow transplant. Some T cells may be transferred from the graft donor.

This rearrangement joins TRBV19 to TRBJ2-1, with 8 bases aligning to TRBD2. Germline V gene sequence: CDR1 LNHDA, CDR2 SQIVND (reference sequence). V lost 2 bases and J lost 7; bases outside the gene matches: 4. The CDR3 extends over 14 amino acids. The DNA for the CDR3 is TGTGCCAGTAGTATAACGGGAGGGTCTAATGAGCAGTTCTTC. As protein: CASSITGGSNEQFF.

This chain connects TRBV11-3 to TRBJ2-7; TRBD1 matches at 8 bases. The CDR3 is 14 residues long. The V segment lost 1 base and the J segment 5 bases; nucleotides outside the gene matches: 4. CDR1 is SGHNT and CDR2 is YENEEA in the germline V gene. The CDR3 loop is CASSLGQGTHEQYF. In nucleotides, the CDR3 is TGTGCCAGCAGCTTAGGACAGGGGACGCACGAGCAGTACTTC.

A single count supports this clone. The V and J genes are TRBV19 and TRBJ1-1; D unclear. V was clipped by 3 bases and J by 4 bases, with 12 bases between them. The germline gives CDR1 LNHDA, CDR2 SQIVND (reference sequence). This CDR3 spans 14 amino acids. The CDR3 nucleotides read TGTGCCAGTAGTATGACTCCAGTCGGCACTGAAGCTTTCTTT. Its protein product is CASSMTPVGTEAFF.

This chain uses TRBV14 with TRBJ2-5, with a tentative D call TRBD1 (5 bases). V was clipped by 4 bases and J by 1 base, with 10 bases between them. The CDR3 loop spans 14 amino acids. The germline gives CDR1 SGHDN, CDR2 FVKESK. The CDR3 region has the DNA TGTGCCAGCAGCCCCGACAGTATCCAAGAGACCCAGTACTTC. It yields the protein CASSPDSIQETQYF. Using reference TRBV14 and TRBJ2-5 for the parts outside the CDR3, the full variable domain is EAGVTQFPSHSVIEKGQTVTLRCDPISGHDNLYWYRRVMGKEIKFLLHFVKESKQDESGMPNNRFLAERTGGTYSTLKVQPAELEDSGVYFCASSPDSIQETQYFGPGTRLLVL.

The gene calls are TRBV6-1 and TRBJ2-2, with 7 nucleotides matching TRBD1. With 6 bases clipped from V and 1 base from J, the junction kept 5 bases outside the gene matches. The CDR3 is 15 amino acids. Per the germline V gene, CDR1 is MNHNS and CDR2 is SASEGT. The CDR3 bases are TGTGCCAGCAGCCGCCGGACAGGGAACACCGGGGAGCTGTTTTTT. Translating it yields CASSRRTGNTGELFF.